Included here is one T cell receptor (beta chain) sequence, with context. The antigen it recognizes is unknown. No base-level quality is on record; no much larger clone is a single base apart. The sample originates from a study of patients and donors after allogeneic stem cell transplantation (dated by TCRdb to about 2020). Receptor amplification or capture employed RT-PCR. TCRdb names NextSeq 550 as the instrument used. TCRdb reran the public reads through fastp at Q25 and MiXCR, keeping productive beta chains. Rows merge per CDR3 protein into single entries with the most common DNA and genes. The sample yields about a million distinct CDR3 sequences; 15% to 20% were counted once. 5% to 6.5% of the sample is taken by the ten largest. Per the germline V gene, SGHRS is the CDR1 and YFSETQ is the CDR2. The cysteine opens and the phenylalanine closes a CDR3 of 14 amino acids. This entry keeps only the CDR3 DNA: 42 bases, framed from base 1. Trimming at the junction amounts to 0 bases on V and 3 bases on J, and the germline ends lie 9 bases apart.

This receptor was obtained from a human donor who was either an allogeneic HSCT recipient or a stem cell or donor lymphocyte infusion donor (not recorded which). It is not recorded whose cells these are; they may come from a transplant donor. Input material: blood, either unsorted or a sorted T cell fraction (not recorded which). The receptor chain draws on TRBV5-1 and TRBJ1-1; no D gene call is confident. CDR3 region: CASSLEAAYTEAFF. The sequenced DNA is TGCGCCAGCAGCTTGGAGGCAGCCTACACTGAAGCTTTCTTT. Here the CDR3 is joined to the reference TRBV5-1 and TRBJ1-1 genes, and the full variable domain is: KAGVTQTPRYLIKTRGQQVTLSCSPISGHRSVSWYQQTPGQGLQFLFEYFSETQRNKGNFPGRFSGRQFSNSRSEMNVSTLELGDSALYLCASSLEAAYTEAFFGQGTRLTVV.